This passage covers 21 T cell receptor beta chains from one sample sequenced in a study of T cell repertoires and HLA-DP antigens. Their specific antigens are unknown. The table came from immunoSEQ multiplex PCR; TCRdb's copy has only in-frame clones and leaves some out. This sample yields almost 90,000 clones, of which around nine tenths are seen a single time; about 1.7% belongs to the top ten. The material sequenced was CD4+ T cells from PBMCs. The receptors were gathered from a man aged 50-59 years in good health and CMV-seronegative.

V gene TRBV5-1 combines with J gene TRBJ1-1; D perhaps matches TRBD1 (5 bases). This CDR3 is 15 amino acids long. CDR1 and CDR2 (germline): SGHRS, YFSETQ. The ends were cut back, 1 base at V and 5 bases at J, with 15 bases in the middle. CDR3 protein: CASSLSQGRGTEAFF. The CDR3 DNA reads TGCGCCAGCAGCTTGAGTCAGGGTCGGGGGACTGAAGCTTTCTTT.

This clone has just one count. The chain combines TRBV11-1 with TRBJ2-7, with 7 bases lining up with TRBD2. There are 15 residues in the CDR3. CDR1 and CDR2 (germline): SGHAT, FQDESV (reference sequence). V was pared by 2 bases and J by 7 bases, with 11 bases of the junction left unmatched. CDR3 sequence: CASSLFAAVGGEQYF. The CDR3, as DNA: TGTGCCAGCAGCTTATTCGCGGCGGTGGGAGGGGAGCAGTACTTC.

The chain uses TRBV7-9 and TRBJ2-3; TRBD1 agrees at 7 bases. CDR1 and CDR2 (germline): SEHNR, FQNEAQ (reference sequence). The J segment lost 3 bases and the V segment lost 3 bases, leaving 3 bases of the junction unmatched. The CDR3 loop spans 14 amino acids. CDR3 residues: CASSFWTGTDTQYF. The CDR3 coding sequence is TGTGCCAGCAGCTTCTGGACAGGAACAGATACGCAGTATTTT.

The rearrangement uses TRBV29-1 and TRBJ1-3; a possible D gene is TRBD1 (5 bases). This CDR3 region has 14 residues. Germline V lookup: CDR1 SQVTM, CDR2 ANQGSEA. Trimming removed 4 bases from V and 0 bases from J, with 10 bases in between. In DNA, the CDR3 is TGCAGCGTTGGGGGCGATTCCTCTGGAAACACCATATATTTT. Translated, it gives CSVGGDSSGNTIYF. The full variable domain, its missing parts supplied by reference TRBV29-1 and TRBJ1-3, is SAVISQKPSRDICQRGTSLTIQCQVDSQVTMMFWYRQQPGQSLTLIATANQGSEATYESGFVIDKFPISRPNLTFSTLTVSNMSPEDSSIYLCSVGGDSSGNTIYFGEGSWLTVV.

The chain links TRBV13 to TRBJ2-4; TRBD1 agrees at 7 bases. V gave up 3 bases and J gave up 6 bases; unmatched junction bases: 5. CDR1 is PRHDT, CDR2 FYEKMQ, per germline (reference sequence). The CDR3 has 14 amino acids. For the CDR3, the DNA is TGTGCCAGCAGCTTCGATAGACAGGGAAACATTCAGTACTTC. Protein: CASSFDRQGNIQYF.

The chain recombines TRBV21-1 with TRBJ2-4; the table's D call, TRBD2, has no DNA check behind it. TRBV21-1 corresponds to a pseudogene. The CDR3 is 17 amino acids. CDR3 in DNA: TGTGCCAGCAGCAATGCTGGCGATGAGGGATCCAAAAACATTCAGTACTTC. This gives the protein CASSNAGDEGSKNIQYF.

This rearrangement joins TRBV9 to TRBJ1-2, with D possibly TRBD1 on 5 matching bases. The germline V and J ends were trimmed by 4 bases and 5 bases, with 12 bases remaining between them. Germline assignment: CDR1 SGDLS and CDR2 YYNGEE. The CDR3 sequence is 13 residues long. CDR3 sequence: CASSTDRRYGYTF. DNA of the CDR3: TGTGCCAGCAGCACCGACAGAAGGTATGGCTACACCTTC.

This sequence joins TRBV19 and TRBJ1-2, with 7 nucleotides matching TRBD1. The germline V gene encodes CDR1 LNHDA and CDR2 SQIVND (reference sequence). V lost 3 bases and J lost 0; bases outside the gene matches: 7. The CDR3 totals 16 residues. The CDR3 reads CASSITGTASNYGYTF. CDR3 coding DNA: TGTGCCAGTAGTATTACCGGGACAGCCTCTAACTATGGCTACACCTTC.

The chain combines TRBV6-5 with TRBJ2-2, with D maybe TRBD2 (6 bases). Germline CDR1 and CDR2: MNHEY and SVGAGI. There are 15 residues in the CDR3. V dropped 8 bases and J dropped 4 bases, with 17 bases sitting between them. The CDR3 bases are TGTGCCAGCCGACTGGGGGGAGTAAGCACCGGGGAGCTGTTTTTT. It encodes CASRLGGVSTGELFF.

The chain is built from TRBV7-2 and TRBJ2-1; 10 bases align to TRBD2. The germline gives CDR1 SGHTA, CDR2 FQGNSA. V was clipped by 5 bases and J by 12 bases; unmatched bases: 16. CDR3 length equals 16 residues. CDR3 residues: CASSARAGGLLNWQFF. In nucleotides, the CDR3 is TGTGCCAGCAGCGCCCGAGCGGGAGGGCTCCTAAACTGGCAGTTCTTC.

This clone appeared a few times. V gene TRBV6-1 combines with J gene TRBJ2-1; the match to TRBD1 covers 10 bases. The CDR3 totals 14 residues. The J segment lost 6 bases and the V segment lost 6 bases, leaving 5 bases of the junction unmatched. In germline, CDR1 is MNHNS, CDR2 SASEGT. CDR3 protein: CASRTGTGANEQFF. CDR3 DNA sequence: TGTGCCAGCAGAACCGGGACAGGGGCCAATGAGCAGTTCTTC.

The gene calls are TRBV5-6 and TRBJ2-5; 8 nucleotides line up with TRBD1. This CDR3 spans 13 amino acids. Germline assignment: CDR1 SGHDT and CDR2 YYEEEE. The junction had 2 bases not matched to a gene; V was cut back by 2 bases and J by 5 bases. Written as DNA, the CDR3 is TGTGCCAGCAGCTTACGGACAGGGGAGACCCAGTACTTC. It translates to CASSLRTGETQYF.

The chain is built from TRBV5-1 and TRBJ2-7; D gene unclear. This CDR3 spans 14 amino acids. Germline values: CDR1 SGHRS, CDR2 YFSETQ. CDR3 coding DNA: TGCGCTAGTCACCCGCAGCCGTTATCCTACGAGCAGTACTTC. As protein: CASHPQPLSYEQYF. The full variable domain, with the rest looked up from reference TRBV5-1 and TRBJ2-7, is KAGVTQTPRYLIKTRGQQVTLSCSPISGHRSVSWYQQTPGQGLQFLFEYFSETQRNKGNFPGRFSGRQFSNSRSEMNVSTLELGDSALYLCASHPQPLSYEQYFGPGTRLTVT.

CDR3 loop: CASSLEVGADTQYF. For the CDR3, the DNA is TGTGCCAGCAGCTTAGAAGTGGGCGCAGATACGCAGTATTTT. The chain has TRBV7-9 and TRBJ2-3; unclear D gene. This CDR3 is built from 14 residues. Germline CDR1 is SEHNR and CDR2 is FQNEAQ (reference sequence). Trimming took 1 base from V and 4 from J, leaving 9 bases between them.

In DNA form, the CDR3 reads TGTGCCAGCAGCCACAGGCCGGGGAACAACTATGGCTACACCTTC. Its translation is CASSHRPGNNYGYTF. The V and J genes are TRBV2 and TRBJ1-2, with a weak D call TRBD1 (5 bases). The V gene lost 6 bases and the J gene lost 2 bases, with 16 bases spanning the gap. In germline, CDR1 is SNHLY, CDR2 FYNNEI. The CDR3 consists of 15 residues.

The V and J genes are TRBV30 and TRBJ1-1; a weak D match, TRBD1 (6 bases). The CDR3 is made up of 15 amino acids. Germline V gene lookup returns CDR1 GTSNPN and CDR2 SVGIG (reference sequence). V was pared by 5 bases and J by 0 bases, with 16 bases between. CDR3 sequence (DNA): TGTGCCTGGGGGGCTAAGACAGGTATGAACACTGAAGCTTTCTTT. This gives the protein CAWGAKTGMNTEAFF.

The chain links TRBV28 to TRBJ2-7, with TRBD2 matching over 11 bases. The CDR3 length is 15 residues. Unmatched junction bases numbered 4, after V lost 5 bases and J lost 1 base. Germline V gives CDR1 MDHEN, CDR2 SYDVKM. The CDR3 nucleotides are TGTGCCAGCAGTCCGGGGACTAGCGGTTCCTACGAGCAGTACTTC. Protein product: CASSPGTSGSYEQYF.

V usage is TRBV18 and J usage is TRBJ2-1, with 14 bases that match TRBD2. Losses at the gene ends were 0 bases for V and 7 bases for J; bases not matched to a gene: 2. Germline CDR1 is KGHSH and CDR2 is LQKENI. This CDR3 has 16 amino acids. CDR3 loop: CASSPPGTSGRNEQFF. The CDR3 region has the DNA TGTGCCAGCTCACCACCCGGGACTAGCGGGAGAAATGAGCAGTTCTTC.

V is TRBV9 and J is TRBJ2-3; D call uncertain. The CDR3 consists of 14 residues. V was cut by 1 base and J by 6 bases, with 12 bases left in between. Germline CDR1 SGDLS, CDR2 YYNGEE. The CDR3 DNA reads TGTGCCAGCAGCGTAAGCCGGCTAAGCGATACGCAGTATTTT. Residues: CASSVSRLSDTQYF.

This chain links TRBV6-5 with TRBJ2-3, with a weak D call TRBD2 (6 bases). Trimming pared 2 bases from V and 6 bases from J, leaving 15 bases between. The CDR3 has 15 residues. In germline, CDR1 is MNHEY, CDR2 SVGAGI. CDR3 DNA sequence: TGTGCCAGCAGTTACAGGTCGGGAGTATCGGATACGCAGTATTTT. Translated: CASSYRSGVSDTQYF.

This rearrangement joins TRBV5-5 to TRBJ1-2; D is perhaps TRBD1 (6 bases). This CDR3 has 15 amino acids. The germline V gene encodes CDR1 SGHKS and CDR2 YYEKEE (reference sequence). The ends were cut back, 1 base at V and 5 bases at J, with 15 bases in the middle. CDR3 in amino acids: CASSLNAGARYGYTF. As DNA, the CDR3 is TGTGCCAGCAGCTTGAATGCGGGGGCCCGGTATGGCTACACCTTC.